The entry below gives a single T cell receptor beta chain sequence along with its context. The V gene's germline CDR1 is SEHNR and CDR2 FQNEAQ (reference sequence). CDR3 size: 15 residues. Trimming stripped 4 bases from V and 4 bases from J, with 14 bases between. TCR beta CDR3 region amplification was performed from RNA transcripts. First-round RT-PCR targeting the TCR CDR3 was performed with the HTBI primer set. In TCRdb, the multiplex PCR reads were re-called with MiXCR into one record per CDR3 protein. The sample holds about 380,000 distinct CDR3 sequences, approximately 15% seen once. Stable Graves' hyperthyroidism meant no ophthalmopathy progression within 18 months. Recently diagnosed hyperthyroidism of less than 2 months' duration affected patients aged 18 to 65. PBMCs were sourced from more than 9 ml fresh peripheral blood. This specimen belongs to a study of T cells in Graves' hyperthyroidism and ophthalmopathy.

The TCR comes from a woman aged 60 to 75 with Graves' hyperthyroidism. J is TRBJ2-1 and V is TRBV7-9, with D possibly TRBD1 on 6 matching bases. Sequenced sample: blood. The CDR3 nucleotides read TGTGCCAGCAGCTCCTACCGGGACAAATACAATGAGCAGTTCTTC. This codes for CASSSYRDKYNEQFF. Variable domain in full (rest from reference TRBV7-9 and TRBJ2-1): DTGVSQNPRHKITKRGQNVTFRCDPISEHNRLYWYRQTLGQGPEFLTYFQNEAQLEKSRLLSDRFSAERPKGSFSTLEIQRTEQGDSAMYLCASSSYRDKYNEQFFGPGTRLTVL.